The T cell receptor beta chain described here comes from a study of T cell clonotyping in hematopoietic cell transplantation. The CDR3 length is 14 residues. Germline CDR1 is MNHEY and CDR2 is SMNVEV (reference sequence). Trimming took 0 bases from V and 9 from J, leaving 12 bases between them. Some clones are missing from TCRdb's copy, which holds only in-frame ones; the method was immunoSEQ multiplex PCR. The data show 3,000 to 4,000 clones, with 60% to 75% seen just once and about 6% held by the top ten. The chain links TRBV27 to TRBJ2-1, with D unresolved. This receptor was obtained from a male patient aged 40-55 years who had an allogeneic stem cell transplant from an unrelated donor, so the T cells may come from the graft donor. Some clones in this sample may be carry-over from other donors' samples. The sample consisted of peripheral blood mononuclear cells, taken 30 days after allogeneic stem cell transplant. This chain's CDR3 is CASSLSNGLPEQFF. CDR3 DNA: TGTGCCAGCAGTTTATCGAACGGGCTCCCTGAGCAGTTCTTC.